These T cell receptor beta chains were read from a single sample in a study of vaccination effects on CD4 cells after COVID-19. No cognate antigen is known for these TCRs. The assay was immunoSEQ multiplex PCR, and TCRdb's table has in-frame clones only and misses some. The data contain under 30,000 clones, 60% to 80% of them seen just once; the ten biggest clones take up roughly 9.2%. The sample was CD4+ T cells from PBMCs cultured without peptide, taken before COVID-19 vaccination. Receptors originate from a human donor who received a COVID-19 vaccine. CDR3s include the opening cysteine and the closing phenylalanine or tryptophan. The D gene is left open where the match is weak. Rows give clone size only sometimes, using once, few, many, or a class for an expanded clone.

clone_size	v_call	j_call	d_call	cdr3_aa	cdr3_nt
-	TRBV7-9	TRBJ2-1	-	CASSPGTLNEQFF	TGTGCCAGCAGCCCCGGGACTTTAAATGAGCAGTTCTTC
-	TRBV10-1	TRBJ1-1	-	CASSETLNTEAFF	TGCGCCAGCAGTGAGACCCTCAACACTGAAGCTTTCTTT
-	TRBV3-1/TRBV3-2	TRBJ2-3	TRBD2	CASSRNSGAVTDTQYF	TGTGCCAGCAGCCGAAATAGCGGGGCCGTCACAGATACGCAGTATTTT
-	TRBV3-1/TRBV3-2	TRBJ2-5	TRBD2	CASRRGLAGETQYF	TGTGCCAGCAGACGGGGACTAGCAGGCGAGACCCAGTACTTC
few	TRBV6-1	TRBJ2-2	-	CASSGTGRPNNPAGELFF	TGTGCCAGCAGTGGGACTGGACGGCCAAATAATCCCGCCGGGGAGCTGTTTTTT
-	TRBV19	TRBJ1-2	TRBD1	CASSSTGGDGYTF	TGTGCCAGTAGTTCGACAGGGGGCGATGGCTACACCTTC
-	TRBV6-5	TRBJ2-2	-	CASKFAGRIAGELFF	TGTGCCAGCAAGTTCGCAGGGAGAATAGCCGGGGAGCTGTTTTTT
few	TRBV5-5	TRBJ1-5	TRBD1	CASSWGTGINQPQHF	TGTGCCAGCAGCTGGGGGACAGGGATCAATCAGCCCCAGCATTTT
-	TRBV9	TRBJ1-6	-	CASSVDVGARESPLHF	TGTGCCAGCAGCGTAGATGTCGGGGCCCGGGAGTCACCCCTCCACTTT
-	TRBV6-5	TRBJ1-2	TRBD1	CASSSPGTGYGYTF	TGTGCCAGCAGTTCACCCGGGACAGGGTATGGCTACACCTTC